This TCR beta chain is from a study of tissue T cells after allogeneic stem cell transplantation. General study results and limits: Few T cell clones were shared across patients, but motif clusters showed tissue-specific shared signatures. Only a limited share of tissue TCRs appeared in blood or spleen. Within patients, tissue anatomy strongly shaped TCR repertoire composition.

Time point of the sample: mouse harvest day 7 after allogeneic transplant. The graft held 10^6 splenic CD5+ T cells and 10^7 T-cell-depleted bone marrow cells. Tissues came from B6→BALB/c major-mismatch GVHD mice at day 7 or 14. Sequencing used immunoSEQ multiplex PCR; TCRdb keeps in-frame clones, though not all of them. The sample records around 7,700 clones, 50% to 55% being singletons. A word on this clone: Its antigen is unidentified. Germline and genes: mouse. The missing CDR3 end, 1 residue past where the read stops, is filled in from the germline J gene.

Trimming removed 3 bases from V and 2 bases from J, with 11 bases in between. The germline V gene has CDR1 KGHPV and CDR2 FQNQEV (reference sequence). CDR3 length: 15 amino acids. The sequence was obtained from a female BALB/c mouse given C57BL/6 T cells with graft-versus-host disease after an allogeneic hematopoietic cell transplant. J is TRBJ2-1 and V is TRBV26; TRBD1 is a possible D gene (6 bases). Material: gut tissue. The CDR3 DNA, read in part, is TGTGCCAGCAGTCTTCCCAGGGGTCACTATGCTGAGCAGTTC. Protein: CASSLPRGHYAEQF. The entire CDR3 protein reads CASSLPRGHYAEQFF.